These 8 T cell receptor beta chains share one sample of origin, sequenced in a study of identical twins (dated by TCRdb to about 2016). Libraries were prepared through 5' RACE. For sequencing, an Illumina HiSeq 2000 was employed. Through fastp at Q25 and MiXCR, TCRdb rebuilt clones from the public reads, retaining in-frame beta chains. Rows merge per CDR3 protein into single entries with the most common DNA and genes. For this sample the table gives nearly 200,000 distinct CDR3 sequences, of which 15% to 20% were detected only once. The ten largest account for around two fifths of the sample. This sample was also put to use in a study of T cells expressing NK-cell markers.

The material sequenced was CD8+ T cells sorted from blood. These receptors all stem from a woman aged 18-35 years in good health.

This clonotype has a handful of counts. The chain links TRBV7-9 to TRBJ1-1; no definite D call. The CDR3 totals 11 residues. Trimming shortened V by 3 bases and J by 7 bases, and 6 bases separated the two germline ends. From germline, CDR1 is SEHNR and CDR2 FQNEAQ (reference sequence). CDR3 nucleotides: TGTGCCAGCAGCTTCGCACTTGAAGCTTTCTTT. Its translation is CASSFALEAFF. Using reference TRBV7-9 and TRBJ1-1 for the parts outside the CDR3, the full variable domain is DTGVSQNPRHKITKRGQNVTFRCDPISEHNRLYWYRQTLGQGPEFLTYFQNEAQLEKSRLLSDRFSAERPKGSFSTLEIQRTEQGDSAMYLCASSFALEAFFGQGTRLTVV.

The V gene is TRBV7-9, the J gene TRBJ1-2, with D uncertain. Germline-derived CDR1 and CDR2 are SEHNR and FQNEAQ (reference sequence). The CDR3 spans 17 residues. The V and J ends lost 5 bases and 5 bases respectively, with 24 bases between them. The CDR3 DNA follows: TGTGCCAGCAGCCCGCCGAGTGGGAGGCTTCGGGATTATGGCTACACCTTC. Translated, it gives CASSPPSGRLRDYGYTF.

This clonotype was recorded a few times. The chain combines TRBV6-1 with TRBJ2-7; 7 bases line up with TRBD1. The germline V gene encodes CDR1 MNHNS and CDR2 SASEGT. V trimming: 8 bases; J trimming: 4 bases; junction bases outside the gene matches: 8. This CDR3 is 13 amino acids long. This chain's CDR3 is CASRTGQIYEQYF. In DNA form, the CDR3 reads TGTGCCAGCCGAACGGGACAGATTTACGAGCAGTACTTC.

This clonotype was recorded at least ten times. The rearrangement uses TRBV12-3 or TRBV12-4 and TRBJ2-3; D uncertain. V was trimmed by 8 bases and J by 1 base, leaving 13 bases between them. CDR3 length: 14 amino acids. CDR3 amino acids: CASEAVLGTDTQYF. CDR3 nucleotides: TGTGCCAGCGAGGCGGTCCTAGGCACAGATACGCAGTATTTT.

The J gene is TRBJ2-3, the V gene TRBV11-2, with D possibly being TRBD2 (7 bases). The V gene's germline CDR1 is SGHAT and CDR2 FQNNGV. The CDR3 is made up of 15 amino acids. With 1 base removed from V and 3 bases from J, the gap between germline ends came to 11 bases. CDR3 in DNA: TGTGCCAGCAGCTTAGTAGGGGGGGCAACAGATACGCAGTATTTT. Its translation: CASSLVGGATDTQYF.

The V and J genes are TRBV3-1 and TRBJ2-1; the D gene is possibly TRBD1 (5 bases). The germline V gene has CDR1 LGHDT and CDR2 YNNKEL (reference sequence). The length of the CDR3 is 14 residues. V lost 4 bases to trimming and J lost 8 bases, with 15 bases between them. This CDR3 is CASSRQGWSDEQFF. The CDR3 bases are TGTGCCAGCAGCCGGCAGGGTTGGAGCGATGAGCAGTTCTTC.

This clonotype has just a few counts. The chain combines TRBV27 with TRBJ2-1; D possibly uses TRBD1 or TRBD2 (5 bases each). V lost 3 bases and J 7 bases, leaving 7 bases between the germline ends. The CDR3 consists of 12 residues. CDR1 MNHEY and CDR2 SMNVEV come from the germline V gene (reference sequence). CDR3 in amino acids: CASSFWGNEQFF. The CDR3, as DNA: TGTGCCAGCAGTTTTTGGGGGAATGAGCAGTTCTTC.

The chain links TRBV19 to TRBJ2-7, with TRBD1 matching over 9 bases. This CDR3 has 15 residues. The V gene's germline CDR1 is LNHDA and CDR2 SQIVND (reference sequence). J gave up 7 bases and V 5 bases, and 12 bases lay outside the gene matches. CDR3 nucleotides: TGTGCCAGTAGTGTTGACCGGGACAGGGATCAAGAGCAGTACTTC. Translated, it gives CASSVDRDRDQEQYF. The whole variable domain, remainder taken from reference TRBV19 and TRBJ2-7, is DGGITQSPKYLFRKEGQNVTLSCEQNLNHDAMYWYRQDPGQGLRLIYYSQIVNDFQKGDIAEGYSVSREKKESFPLTVTSAQKNPTAFYLCASSVDRDRDQEQYFGPGTRLTVT.